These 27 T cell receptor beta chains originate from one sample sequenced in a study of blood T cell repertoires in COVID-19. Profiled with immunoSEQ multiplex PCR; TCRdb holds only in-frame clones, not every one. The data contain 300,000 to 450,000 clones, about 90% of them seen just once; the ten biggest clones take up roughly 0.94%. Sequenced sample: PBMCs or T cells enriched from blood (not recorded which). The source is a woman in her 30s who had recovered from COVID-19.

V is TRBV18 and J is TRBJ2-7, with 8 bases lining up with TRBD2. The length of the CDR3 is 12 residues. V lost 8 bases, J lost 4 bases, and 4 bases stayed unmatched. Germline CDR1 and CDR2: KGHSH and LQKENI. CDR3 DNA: TGTGCCAGCGCCCGGGAGGGGTACGAGCAGTACTTC. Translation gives CASAREGYEQYF.

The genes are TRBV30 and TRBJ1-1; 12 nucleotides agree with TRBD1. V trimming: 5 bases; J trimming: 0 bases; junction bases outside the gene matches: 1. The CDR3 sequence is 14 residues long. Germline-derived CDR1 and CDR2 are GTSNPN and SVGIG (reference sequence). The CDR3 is CAWGTGGLNTEAFF. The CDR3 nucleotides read TGTGCCTGGGGGACAGGGGGCCTGAACACTGAAGCTTTCTTT.

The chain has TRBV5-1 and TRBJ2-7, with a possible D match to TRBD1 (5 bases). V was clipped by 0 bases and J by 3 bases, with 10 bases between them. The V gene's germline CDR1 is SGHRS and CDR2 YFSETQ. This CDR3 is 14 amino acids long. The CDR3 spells CASSLEGKVYEQYF. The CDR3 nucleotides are TGCGCCAGCAGCTTGGAGGGGAAGGTCTACGAGCAGTACTTC.

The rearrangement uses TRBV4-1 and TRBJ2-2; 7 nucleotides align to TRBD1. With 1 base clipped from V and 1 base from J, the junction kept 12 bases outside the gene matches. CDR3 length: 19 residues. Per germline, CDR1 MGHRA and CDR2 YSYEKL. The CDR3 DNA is TGCGCCAGCAGCCAAGGAAACAGGGGAATGGTAGGGAACACCGGGGAGCTGTTTTTT. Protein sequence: CASSQGNRGMVGNTGELFF.

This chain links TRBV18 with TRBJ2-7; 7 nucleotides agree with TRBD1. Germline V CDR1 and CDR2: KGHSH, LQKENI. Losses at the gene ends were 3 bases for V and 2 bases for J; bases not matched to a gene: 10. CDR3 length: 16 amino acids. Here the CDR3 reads CASSPRAGTDTYEQYF. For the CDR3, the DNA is TGTGCCAGCTCACCGCGCGCCGGGACAGATACCTACGAGCAGTACTTC.

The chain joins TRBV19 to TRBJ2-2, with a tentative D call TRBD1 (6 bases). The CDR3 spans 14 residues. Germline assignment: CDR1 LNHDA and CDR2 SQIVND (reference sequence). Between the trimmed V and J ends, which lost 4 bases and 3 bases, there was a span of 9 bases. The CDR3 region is CASSRRTDTGELFF. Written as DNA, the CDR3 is TGTGCCAGTAGTAGGCGGACAGACACCGGGGAGCTGTTTTTT.

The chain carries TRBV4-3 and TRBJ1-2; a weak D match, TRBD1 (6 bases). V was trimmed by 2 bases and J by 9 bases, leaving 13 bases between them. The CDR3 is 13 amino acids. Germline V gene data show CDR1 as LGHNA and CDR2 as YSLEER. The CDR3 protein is CASSQKLQGRYTF. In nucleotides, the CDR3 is TGCGCCAGCAGCCAAAAGCTCCAGGGGCGCTACACCTTC.

The CDR3 loop is CASSLQSGGDEQYF. In nucleotides, the CDR3 is TGTGCCAGCTCACTCCAGAGCGGGGGTGACGAGCAGTACTTC. The rearrangement links TRBV18 to TRBJ2-7, with 8 bases identical to TRBD2. V shed 4 bases, J shed 5 bases, and the junction held 7 bases outside the gene matches. CDR1 and CDR2 from the germline V gene are KGHSH and LQKENI. The CDR3 runs 14 residues.

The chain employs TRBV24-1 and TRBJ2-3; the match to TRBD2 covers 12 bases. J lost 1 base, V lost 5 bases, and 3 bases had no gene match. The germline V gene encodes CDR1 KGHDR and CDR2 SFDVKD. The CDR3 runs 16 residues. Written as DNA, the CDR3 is TGTGCCACCAGTGCGTCTAGCGGGGGGGGCACAGATACGCAGTATTTT. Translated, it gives CATSASSGGGTDTQYF.

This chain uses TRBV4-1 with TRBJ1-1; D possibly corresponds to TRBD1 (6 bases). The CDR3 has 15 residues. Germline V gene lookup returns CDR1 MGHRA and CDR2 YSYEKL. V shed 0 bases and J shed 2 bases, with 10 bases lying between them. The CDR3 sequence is CASSQERTVNTEAFF. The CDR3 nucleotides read TGCGCCAGCAGCCAAGAGAGGACAGTCAACACTGAAGCTTTCTTT.

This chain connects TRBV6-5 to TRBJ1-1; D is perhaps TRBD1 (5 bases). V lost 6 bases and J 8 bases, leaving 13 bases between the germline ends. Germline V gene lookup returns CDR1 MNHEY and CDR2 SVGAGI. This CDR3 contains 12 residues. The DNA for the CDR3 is TGTGCCAGCAGAGGGGCGGTGGGGGAAGCTTTCTTT. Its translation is CASRGAVGEAFF.

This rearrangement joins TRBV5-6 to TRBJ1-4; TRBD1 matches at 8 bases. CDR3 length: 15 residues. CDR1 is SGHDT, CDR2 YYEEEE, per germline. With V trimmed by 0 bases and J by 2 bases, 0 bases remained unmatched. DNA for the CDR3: TGTGCCAGCAGCTTGGGACAGGGGACTAATGAAAAACTGTTTTTT. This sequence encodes CASSLGQGTNEKLFF.

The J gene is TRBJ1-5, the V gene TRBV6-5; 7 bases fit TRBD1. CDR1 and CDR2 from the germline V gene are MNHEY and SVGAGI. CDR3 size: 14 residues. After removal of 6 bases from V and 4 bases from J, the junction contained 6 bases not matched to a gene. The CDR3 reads CASSLRQGNQPQHF. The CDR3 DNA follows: TGTGCCAGCAGCCTAAGACAGGGTAATCAGCCCCAGCATTTT.

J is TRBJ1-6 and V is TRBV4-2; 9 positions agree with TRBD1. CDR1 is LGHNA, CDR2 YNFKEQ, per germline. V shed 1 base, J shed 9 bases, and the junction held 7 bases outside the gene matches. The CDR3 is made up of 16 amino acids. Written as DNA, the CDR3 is TGTGCCAGCAGCCAAGGGCAGGGACAGGGCTTTTCACCCCTCCACTTT. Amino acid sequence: CASSQGQGQGFSPLHF.

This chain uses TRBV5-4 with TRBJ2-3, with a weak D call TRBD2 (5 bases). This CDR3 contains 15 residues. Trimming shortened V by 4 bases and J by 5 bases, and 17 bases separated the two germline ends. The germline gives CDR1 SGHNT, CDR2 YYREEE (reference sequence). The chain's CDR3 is CASSRSEVEEDTQYF. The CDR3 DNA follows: TGTGCCAGCAGCCGCTCGGAGGTCGAAGAAGATACGCAGTATTTT.

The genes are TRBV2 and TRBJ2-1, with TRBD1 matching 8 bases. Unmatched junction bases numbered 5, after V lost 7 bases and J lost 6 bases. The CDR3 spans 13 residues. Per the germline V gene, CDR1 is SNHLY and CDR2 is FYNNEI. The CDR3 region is CASKGTGSNEQFF. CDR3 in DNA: TGTGCCAGCAAAGGGACAGGTTCCAATGAGCAGTTCTTC.

The CDR3: CASSLRTRLQILNTEAFF. CDR3 nucleotide sequence: TGTGCCAGCAGCCTACGGACTCGACTTCAAATATTGAACACTGAAGCTTTCTTT. The chain combines TRBV21-1 with TRBJ1-1. TRBV21-1 is termed a pseudogene. This CDR3 is 18 amino acids long.

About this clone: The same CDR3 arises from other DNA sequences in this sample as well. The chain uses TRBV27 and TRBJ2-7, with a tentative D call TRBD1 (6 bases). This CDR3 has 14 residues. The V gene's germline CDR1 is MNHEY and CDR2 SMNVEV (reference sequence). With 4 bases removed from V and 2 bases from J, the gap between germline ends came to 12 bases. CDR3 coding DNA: TGTGCCAGCAGTTCTACAGGGTCTACCTACGAGCAGTACTTC. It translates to CASSSTGSTYEQYF.

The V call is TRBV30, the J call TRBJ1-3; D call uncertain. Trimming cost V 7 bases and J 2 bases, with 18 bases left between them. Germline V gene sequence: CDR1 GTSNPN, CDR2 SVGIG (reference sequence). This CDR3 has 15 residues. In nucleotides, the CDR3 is TGTGCCTCCGGTCCTGGAGGGCTCGCTGGAAACACCATATATTTT. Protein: CASGPGGLAGNTIYF. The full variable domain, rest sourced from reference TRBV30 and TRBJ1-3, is SQTIHQWPATLVQPVGSPLSLECTVEGTSNPNLYWYRQAAGRGLQLLFYSVGIGQISSEVPQNLSASRPQDRQFILSSKKLLLSDSGFYLCASGPGGLAGNTIYFGEGSWLTVV.

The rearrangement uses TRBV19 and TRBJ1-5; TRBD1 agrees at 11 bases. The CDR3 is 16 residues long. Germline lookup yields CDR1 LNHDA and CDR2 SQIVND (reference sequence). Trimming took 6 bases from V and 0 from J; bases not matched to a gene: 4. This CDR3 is CASRGQGGISNQPQHF. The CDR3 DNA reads TGTGCCAGTAGGGGACAGGGGGGTATTAGCAATCAGCCCCAGCATTTT.

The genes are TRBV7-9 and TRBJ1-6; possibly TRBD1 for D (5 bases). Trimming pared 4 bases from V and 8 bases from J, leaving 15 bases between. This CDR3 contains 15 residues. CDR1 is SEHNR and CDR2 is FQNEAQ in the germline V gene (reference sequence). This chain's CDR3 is CASSSGGTKDSPLHF. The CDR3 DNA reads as TGTGCCAGCAGCTCGGGAGGGACGAAGGATTCACCCCTCCACTTT.

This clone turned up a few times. The CDR3 sequence: CASSLSAGGSTNEKLFF. The CDR3 DNA reads as TGTGCCAGCAGCTTATCCGCCGGGGGGTCAACTAATGAAAAACTGTTTTTT. The chain recombines TRBV7-8 with TRBJ1-4; tentatively, D is TRBD1 (5 bases). Germline CDR1 reads SGHVS; CDR2 reads FQNEAQ. V lost 2 bases and J lost 0, with 13 bases in between. The CDR3 extends over 17 amino acids.

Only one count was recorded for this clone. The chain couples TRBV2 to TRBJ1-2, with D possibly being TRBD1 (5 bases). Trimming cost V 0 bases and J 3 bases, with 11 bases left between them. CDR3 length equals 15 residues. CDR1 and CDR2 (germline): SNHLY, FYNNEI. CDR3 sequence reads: CASSEARTSDYGYTF. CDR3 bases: TGTGCCAGCAGTGAAGCCCGGACAAGCGACTATGGCTACACCTTC.

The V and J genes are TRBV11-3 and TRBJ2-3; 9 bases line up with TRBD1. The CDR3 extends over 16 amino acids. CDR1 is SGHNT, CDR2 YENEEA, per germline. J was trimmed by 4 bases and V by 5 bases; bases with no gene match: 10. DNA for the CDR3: TGTGCCAGCAGCCTAACCCCCGGGACAGGGCCAGATACGCAGTATTTT. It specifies CASSLTPGTGPDTQYF.

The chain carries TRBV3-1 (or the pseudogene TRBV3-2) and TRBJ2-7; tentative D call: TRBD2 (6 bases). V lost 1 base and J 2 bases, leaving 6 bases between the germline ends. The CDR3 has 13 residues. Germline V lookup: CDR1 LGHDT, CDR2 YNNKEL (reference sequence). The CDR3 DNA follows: TGTGCCAGCAGCCAAGGGACTACCTACGAGCAGTACTTC. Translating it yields CASSQGTTYEQYF.

Here the CDR3 reads CASRELGGNYGYTF. CDR3 in DNA: TGTGCCAGCAGGGAACTAGGGGGTAACTATGGCTACACCTTC. The chain has TRBV27 and TRBJ1-2; TRBD1 might be the D (6 bases). V was pared by 6 bases and J by 1 base, with 12 bases between. Germline loops: CDR1 MNHEY, CDR2 SMNVEV (reference sequence). The CDR3 loop spans 14 amino acids.

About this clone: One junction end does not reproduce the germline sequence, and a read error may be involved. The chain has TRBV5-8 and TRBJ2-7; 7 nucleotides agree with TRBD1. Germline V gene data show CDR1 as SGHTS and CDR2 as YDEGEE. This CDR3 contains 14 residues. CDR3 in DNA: TGTGCCAGCAGATTGGAAGGGGGCGGCTACGAGCAGTACTTC. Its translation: CASRLEGGGYEQYF.